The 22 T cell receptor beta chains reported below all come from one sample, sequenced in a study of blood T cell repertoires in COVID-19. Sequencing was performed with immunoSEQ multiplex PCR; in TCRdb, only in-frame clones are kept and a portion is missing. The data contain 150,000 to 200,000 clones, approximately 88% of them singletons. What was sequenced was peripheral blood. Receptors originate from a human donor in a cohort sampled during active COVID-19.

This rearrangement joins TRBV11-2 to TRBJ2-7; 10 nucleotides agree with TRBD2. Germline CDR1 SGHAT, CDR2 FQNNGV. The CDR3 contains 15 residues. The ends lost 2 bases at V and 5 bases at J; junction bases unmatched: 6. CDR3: CASSLLSGRANEQYF. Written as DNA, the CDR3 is TGTGCCAGCAGCTTATTAAGCGGGAGGGCCAACGAGCAGTACTTC. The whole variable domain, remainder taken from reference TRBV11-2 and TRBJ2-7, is EAGVAQSPRYKIIEKRQSVAFWCNPISGHATLYWYQQILGQGPKLLIQFQNNGVVDDSQLPKDRFSAERLKGVDSTLKIQPAKLEDSAVYLCASSLLSGRANEQYFGPGTRLTVT.

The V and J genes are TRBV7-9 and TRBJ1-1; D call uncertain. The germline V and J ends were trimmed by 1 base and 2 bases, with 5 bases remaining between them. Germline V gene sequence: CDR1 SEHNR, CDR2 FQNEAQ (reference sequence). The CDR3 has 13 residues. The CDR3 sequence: CASSLDSNTEAFF. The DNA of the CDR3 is TGTGCCAGCAGCTTAGATTCTAACACTGAAGCTTTCTTT.

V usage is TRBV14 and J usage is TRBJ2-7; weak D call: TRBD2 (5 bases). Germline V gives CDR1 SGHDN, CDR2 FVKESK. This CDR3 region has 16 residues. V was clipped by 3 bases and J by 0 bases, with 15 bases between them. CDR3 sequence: CASSQSAAASSYEQYF. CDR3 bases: TGTGCCAGCAGCCAGTCGGCAGCGGCTAGCTCCTACGAGCAGTACTTC.

CDR3 sequence reads: CASSLSAATTNEKLFF. The DNA of the CDR3 is TGTGCCAGCAGCTTATCGGCGGCAACCACTAATGAAAAACTGTTTTTT. The chain carries TRBV7-9 and TRBJ1-4; unclear D gene. This CDR3 spans 16 amino acids. CDR1 and CDR2 (germline): SEHNR, FQNEAQ (reference sequence). The V and J ends lost 2 bases and 2 bases respectively, with 12 bases between them.

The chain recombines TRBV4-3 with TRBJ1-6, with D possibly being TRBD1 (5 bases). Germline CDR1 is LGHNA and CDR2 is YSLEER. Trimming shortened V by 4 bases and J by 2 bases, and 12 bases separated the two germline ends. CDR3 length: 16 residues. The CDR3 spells CASSPQVGTYNSPLHF. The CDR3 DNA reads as TGCGCCAGCAGCCCACAGGTTGGCACCTATAATTCACCCCTCCACTTT.

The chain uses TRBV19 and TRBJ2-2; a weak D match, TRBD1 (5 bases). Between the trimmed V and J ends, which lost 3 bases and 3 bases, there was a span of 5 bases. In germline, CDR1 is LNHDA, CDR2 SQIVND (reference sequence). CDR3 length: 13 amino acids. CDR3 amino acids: CASSIRDTGELFF. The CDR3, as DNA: TGTGCCAGTAGTATCAGGGACACCGGGGAGCTGTTTTTT.

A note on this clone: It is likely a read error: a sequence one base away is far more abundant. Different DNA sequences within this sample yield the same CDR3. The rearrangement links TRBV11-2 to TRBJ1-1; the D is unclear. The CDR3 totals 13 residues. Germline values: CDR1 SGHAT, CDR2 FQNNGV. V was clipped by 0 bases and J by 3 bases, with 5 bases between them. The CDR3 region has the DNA TGTGCCAGCAGCTTAGATCGAGACACTGAAGCTTTCTTT. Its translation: CASSLDRDTEAFF. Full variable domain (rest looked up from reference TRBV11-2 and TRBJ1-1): EAGVAQSPRYKIIEKRQSVAFWCNPISGHATLYWYQQILGQGPKLLIQFQNNGVVDDSQLPKDRFSAERLKGVDSTLKIQPAKLEDSAVYLCASSLDRDTEAFFGQGTRLTVV.

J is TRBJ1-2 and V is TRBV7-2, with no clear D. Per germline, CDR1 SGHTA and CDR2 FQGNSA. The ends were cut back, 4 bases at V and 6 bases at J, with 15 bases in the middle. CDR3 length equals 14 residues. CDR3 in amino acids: CASSYPQETHGYTF. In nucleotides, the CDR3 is TGTGCCAGCAGCTATCCCCAGGAAACTCATGGCTACACCTTC. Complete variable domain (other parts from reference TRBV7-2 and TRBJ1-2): GAGVSQSPSNKVTEKGKDVELRCDPISGHTALYWYRQSLGQGLEFLIYFQGNSAPDKSGLPSDRFSAERTGGSVSTLTIQRTQQEDSAVYLCASSYPQETHGYTFGSGTRLTVV.

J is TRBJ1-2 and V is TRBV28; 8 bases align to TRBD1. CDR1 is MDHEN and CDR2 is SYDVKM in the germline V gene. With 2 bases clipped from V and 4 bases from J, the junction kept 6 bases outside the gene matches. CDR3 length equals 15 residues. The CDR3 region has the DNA TGTGCCAGCAGTTTACTGAGGGGACAGGTCTATGGCTACACCTTC. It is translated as CASSLLRGQVYGYTF.

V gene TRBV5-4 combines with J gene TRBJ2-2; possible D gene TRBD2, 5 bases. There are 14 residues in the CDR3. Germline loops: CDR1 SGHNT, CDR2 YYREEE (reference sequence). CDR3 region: CAWQPAGNTGELFF. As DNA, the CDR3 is TGTGCTTGGCAGCCCGCGGGGAACACCGGGGAGCTGTTTTTT.

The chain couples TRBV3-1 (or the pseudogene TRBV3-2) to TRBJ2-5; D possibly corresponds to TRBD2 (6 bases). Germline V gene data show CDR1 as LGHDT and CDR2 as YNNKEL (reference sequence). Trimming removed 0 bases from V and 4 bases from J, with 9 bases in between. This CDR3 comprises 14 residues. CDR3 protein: CASSQDGGGETQYF. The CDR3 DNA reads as TGTGCCAGCAGCCAAGACGGGGGTGGAGAGACCCAGTACTTC.

The CDR3 DNA follows: TGTGCCAGTAAGCCCCCCGGCGGGACTGAAGCTTTCTTT. It encodes CASKPPGGTEAFF. The rearrangement links TRBV19 to TRBJ1-1, with D unclear. V was clipped by 7 bases and J by 5 bases, with 14 bases between them. This CDR3 has 13 residues. In germline, CDR1 is LNHDA, CDR2 SQIVND (reference sequence).

CDR3 sequence (DNA): TGCGCCAGCAGCCAAGGGAACAGTAACACCTACGAGCAGTACTTC. This sequence encodes CASSQGNSNTYEQYF. The J gene is TRBJ2-7, the V gene TRBV4-1; D is unclear. The V end was cut by 1 base, the J end by 2 bases, with 12 bases between. CDR3 length equals 15 residues. Per germline, CDR1 MGHRA and CDR2 YSYEKL.

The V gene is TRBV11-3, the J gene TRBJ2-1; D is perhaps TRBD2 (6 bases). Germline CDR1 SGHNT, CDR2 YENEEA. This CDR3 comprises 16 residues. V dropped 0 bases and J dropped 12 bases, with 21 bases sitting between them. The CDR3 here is CASSLDLLGLTPTQFF. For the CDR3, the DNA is TGTGCCAGCAGCTTAGATCTTCTGGGACTCACCCCGACGCAGTTCTTC.

Here the CDR3 reads CASSPKDRTGRRNTEAFF. CDR3 bases: TGTGCCAGCAGTCCCAAGGATCGGACAGGGCGGAGGAACACTGAAGCTTTCTTT. The chain combines TRBV28 with TRBJ1-1, with 8 bases identical to TRBD1. J gave up 1 base and V 5 bases, and 15 bases lay outside the gene matches. There are 18 residues in the CDR3. Germline V gene data show CDR1 as MDHEN and CDR2 as SYDVKM.

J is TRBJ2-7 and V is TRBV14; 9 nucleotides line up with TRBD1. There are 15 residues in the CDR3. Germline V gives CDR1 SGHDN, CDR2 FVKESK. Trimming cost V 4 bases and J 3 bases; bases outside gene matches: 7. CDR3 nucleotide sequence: TGTGCCAGCAGCCCGACAGGGGGGTCATTCTACGAGCAGTACTTC. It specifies CASSPTGGSFYEQYF.

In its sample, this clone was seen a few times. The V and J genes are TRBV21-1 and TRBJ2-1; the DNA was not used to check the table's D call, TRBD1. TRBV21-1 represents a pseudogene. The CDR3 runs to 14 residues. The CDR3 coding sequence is TGTGCCAGCAGCCCCCTAGACAGGGGAAATGAGCAGTTCTTC. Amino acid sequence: CASSPLDRGNEQFF.

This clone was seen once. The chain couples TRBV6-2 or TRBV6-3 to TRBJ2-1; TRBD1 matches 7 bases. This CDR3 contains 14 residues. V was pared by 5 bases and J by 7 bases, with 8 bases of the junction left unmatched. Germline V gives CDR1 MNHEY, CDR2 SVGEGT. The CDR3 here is CASSHAQTGNEQFF. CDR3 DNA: TGTGCCAGCAGTCACGCCCAGACAGGGAATGAGCAGTTCTTC.

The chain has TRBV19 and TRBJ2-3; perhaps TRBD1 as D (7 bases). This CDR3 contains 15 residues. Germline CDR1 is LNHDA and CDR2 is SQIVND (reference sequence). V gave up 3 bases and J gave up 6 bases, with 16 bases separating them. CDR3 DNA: TGTGCCAGTAGTATGAGTCAGGGGGGAGCGGATACGCAGTATTTT. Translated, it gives CASSMSQGGADTQYF.

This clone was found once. The DNA for the CDR3 is TGCGCCAGCAGCTTAGGCCGACAGCCTGCAGTTCGGGAGACCCAGTACTTC. Protein: CASSLGRQPAVRETQYF. J is TRBJ2-5 and V is TRBV5-1, with D possibly being TRBD1 (5 bases). The germline gives CDR1 SGHRS, CDR2 YFSETQ. The CDR3 length is 17 residues. The V and J ends lost 2 bases and 5 bases respectively, with 22 bases between them.

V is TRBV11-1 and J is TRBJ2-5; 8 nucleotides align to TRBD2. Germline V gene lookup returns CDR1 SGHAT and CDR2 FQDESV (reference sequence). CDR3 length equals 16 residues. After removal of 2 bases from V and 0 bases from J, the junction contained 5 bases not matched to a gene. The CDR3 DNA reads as TGTGCCAGCAGCTTAAGCGGGAGTTGGGACCAAGAGACCCAGTACTTC. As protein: CASSLSGSWDQETQYF.

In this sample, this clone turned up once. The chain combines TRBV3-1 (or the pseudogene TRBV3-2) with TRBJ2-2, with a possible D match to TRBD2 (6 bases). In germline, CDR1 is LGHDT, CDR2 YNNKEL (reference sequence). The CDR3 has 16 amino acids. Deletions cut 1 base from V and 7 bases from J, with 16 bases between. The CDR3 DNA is TGTGCCAGCAGCCAAGGGGGACTCGCGGGCCTCGGGGAGCTGTTTTTT. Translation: CASSQGGLAGLGELFF.